Shown below are 12 T cell receptor beta chains from a single sample sequenced in a study of blood T cells in healthy people across ages. PCR was performed a second time for 7 to 11 cycles using a sample-barcoded 5' primer and a J-beta primer mix. TCRdb recomputed calls from the 5' RACE reads with MiXCR, one row per CDR3 protein. The repertoire has 870,000 or so distinct CDR3 sequences, under 35% of them found once; the top ten carry around 16%. Sequencing was performed on blood. The receptors stem from a woman older than 75 in good health.

The V and J genes are TRBV6-2 or TRBV6-3 and TRBJ1-4, with TRBD1 identical over 9 bases. V gave up 8 bases and J gave up 1 base; unmatched junction bases: 5. The CDR3 has 15 residues. Germline CDR1 is MNHEY and CDR2 is SVGEGT. The CDR3 DNA follows: TGTGCCAGCCGGACGGACAGGGGAACTAATGAAAAACTGTTTTTT. Its protein product is CASRTDRGTNEKLFF.

Turning to this clonotype: One base away lies a much larger clone, so this may be a sequencing read error. The rearrangement joins TRBV5-6 to TRBJ2-7; weak D call: TRBD2 (5 bases). This CDR3 comprises 16 residues. Trimming removed 1 base at V and 7 bases at J, with 21 bases between. CDR1 SGHDT and CDR2 YYEEEE come from the germline V gene. CDR3 loop: CASSLTGDPLGNEQYF. The CDR3 DNA reads TGTGCCAGCAGCTTGACCGGGGATCCCCTGGGAAATGAGCAGTACTTC.

Regarding this clonotype: A much more abundant neighbour one base away suggests this may be a read error. This rearrangement joins TRBV15 to TRBJ2-7; D may be TRBD2 (5 bases). Trimming removed 0 bases from V and 7 bases from J, with 13 bases in between. This CDR3 spans 14 amino acids. The germline V gene has CDR1 LNHNV and CDR2 YYDKDF (reference sequence). CDR3 residues: CATSRDNDGGEQYF. CDR3 DNA: TGTGCCACCAGCAGAGATAACGACGGAGGAGAGCAGTACTTC.

This clonotype has ten or more counts. J is TRBJ2-1 and V is TRBV20-1; 9 nucleotides line up with TRBD2. The CDR3 totals 14 residues. Germline CDR1 DFQATT, CDR2 SNEGSKA (reference sequence). Losses at the gene ends were 1 base for V and 9 bases for J; bases not matched to a gene: 7. Written as DNA, the CDR3 is TGCAGTGCTAGAGTCAATAGCGGGGGAGCTGAGCAGTTCTTC. Its translation: CSARVNSGGAEQFF.

This clonotype was recorded at least ten times. The genes are TRBV12-3 or TRBV12-4 and TRBJ2-7, with TRBD2 as a possible D gene (5 bases). The length of the CDR3 is 14 residues. V gave up 2 bases and J gave up 3 bases, with 11 bases separating them. CDR3 bases: TGTGCCAGCAGTTTATCGGGGTTCAACTACGAGCAGTACTTC. This gives the protein CASSLSGFNYEQYF.

This clonotype was found many times. J is TRBJ1-1 and V is TRBV5-5; D is possibly TRBD1 (6 bases). CDR1 is SGHKS and CDR2 is YYEKEE in the germline V gene (reference sequence). V lost 4 bases and J lost 0, with 19 bases in between. This CDR3 is built from 17 residues. Written as DNA, the CDR3 is TGTGCCAGCAGCCTTAAAACAGGGAGGATTATGAACACTGAAGCTTTCTTT. Translating it yields CASSLKTGRIMNTEAFF.

This clonotype has at least ten counts. The V call is TRBV7-6, the J call TRBJ2-7, with 11 bases matching TRBD2. The end of the DNA fits TRBJ2-5 better, so the J call may be wrong. The CDR3 has 15 residues. CDR1 and CDR2 from the germline V gene are SGHVS and FNYEAQ. Here the CDR3 reads CASSLAASGGETQYF. The CDR3 DNA reads as TGTGCCAGCAGCTTAGCGGCTAGCGGGGGGGAGACCCAGTACTTC.

This clonotype has ten or more counts. The rearrangement joins TRBV5-4 to TRBJ2-7, with unresolved D. CDR3 length equals 12 residues. V gave up 0 bases and J gave up 4 bases, with 5 bases separating them. Germline-derived CDR1 and CDR2 are SGHNT and YYREEE (reference sequence). The CDR3 region has the DNA TGTGCCAGCAGCTTGGACGCTTACGAGCAGTACTTC. This translates into CASSLDAYEQYF.

This chain uses TRBV24-1 with TRBJ2-3; D remains unclear. This CDR3 is built from 13 residues. With 5 bases removed from V and 7 bases from J, the gap between germline ends came to 12 bases. Looked up from germline, CDR1 is KGHDR and CDR2 is SFDVKD. CDR3 sequence: CATSGFNGYTQYF. CDR3 coding DNA: TGTGCCACCAGTGGATTTAACGGTTATACGCAGTATTTT.

This clonotype was seen more than once but under ten times. The chain carries TRBV11-2 and TRBJ1-1; D ambiguous. Between the trimmed V and J ends, which lost 4 bases and 11 bases, there was a span of 11 bases. The CDR3 sequence is 11 residues long. CDR1 is SGHAT and CDR2 is FQNNGV in the germline V gene. The CDR3 DNA reads as TGTGCCAGCAGCTCACAACCAGAGGCTTTCTTT. As protein: CASSSQPEAFF. The full variable domain, rest sourced from reference TRBV11-2 and TRBJ1-1, is EAGVAQSPRYKIIEKRQSVAFWCNPISGHATLYWYQQILGQGPKLLIQFQNNGVVDDSQLPKDRFSAERLKGVDSTLKIQPAKLEDSAVYLCASSSQPEAFFGQGTRLTVV.

The CDR3 spells CASSFQTGGYEQYF. The CDR3, as DNA: TGTGCCAGCAGCTTCCAGACAGGCGGCTACGAGCAGTACTTC. The chain couples TRBV7-3 to TRBJ2-7, with a tentative D call TRBD1 (6 bases). The CDR3 runs to 14 residues. Trimming took off 3 bases at V and 3 bases at J, with 12 bases between the two ends. The germline V gene has CDR1 SGHTA and CDR2 FQGTGA.

This clonotype occurred many times. The chain combines TRBV2 with TRBJ1-4, with TRBD1 matching over 10 bases. CDR1 and CDR2 (germline): SNHLY, FYNNEI. V lost 9 bases and J lost 7; bases outside the gene matches: 5. The CDR3 loop spans 13 amino acids. The CDR3 bases are TGTGCCAGTCGGGACAGGGGACGTGAAAAACTGTTTTTT. Translating it yields CASRDRGREKLFF.